The text below deals with one TCR beta chain. Germline V gives CDR1 MDHEN, CDR2 SYDVKM. Between the trimmed V and J ends, which lost 4 bases and 1 base, there was a span of 13 bases. The CDR3 length is 16 residues. This specimen belongs to a study of blood T cell repertoires in COVID-19. Turning to the study itself: The study drew acute and convalescent COVID-19 samples from the United States, Italy and Spain. Sources were T cells, B-cell-depleted T cells, or PBMCs; the material itself was cDNA or gDNA.

Seattle patients were enrolled while actively infected and followed longitudinally. Per the original methods: Estimation of nucleated cell counts was performed using reference gene primer amplification. Clones were read by immunoSEQ multiplex PCR, and TCRdb kept only the in-frame ones, dropping some. The V and J calls and clone size are taken from that table; D and trimming were inferred from the DNA. The table has under 200,000 clones, 85% to 90% seen once. The V gene is TRBV28, the J gene TRBJ2-2; a weak D match, TRBD2 (7 bases). The sequence came from a woman of 80 years or more with COVID-19, enrolled during active disease. Sequencing was carried out using peripheral blood. CDR3 region: CASSWGGVGNTGELFF. Here the CDR3 DNA reads TGTGCCAGCAGTTGGGGGGGCGTGGGGAACACCGGGGAGCTGTTTTTT.